The 31 T cell receptor beta chains reported below all come from one sample, sequenced in a study of T cell responses to AZD1222 COVID-19 vaccine (TCRdb year 2021). Libraries were made using the immunoSEQ multiplex PCR assay. TCRdb took this table from immuneACCESS and kept in-frame rearrangements with V and J called. Such tables lack part of the clones; where checked against another copy, unresolved V genes explain under half of the gap, and the rest is unexplained. For this sample the table gives some 100,000 clones, of which over 75% were detected only once. The ten largest clones take up 4.2% of the sample. The time point label, read with the paper, signifies: baseline before first vaccination. This specimen's treatment or condition label, interpreted: meningococcal conjugate vaccine given as trial control. Sequencing used peripheral blood, obtained on day 0 of MenACWY control vaccination. These receptors were collected from an adult in good health.

CDR3 nucleotide sequence: TGTGCCAGCAGTTACTCTGCTAGCGGCTACGAGCAGTACTTC. This codes for CASSYSASGYEQYF. The chain has TRBV6-2 or TRBV6-3 and TRBJ2-7; TRBD2 matches at 7 bases. J lost 3 bases, V lost 0 bases, and 2 bases had no gene match. The CDR3 runs 14 residues. Germline V gene sequence: CDR1 MNHEY, CDR2 SVGEGT.

This chain uses TRBV28 with TRBJ1-2, with 7 bases that match TRBD1. The CDR3 is made up of 16 amino acids. V was pared by 1 base and J by 4 bases, with 9 bases of the junction left unmatched. Germline V CDR1 and CDR2: MDHEN, SYDVKM. The CDR3 DNA sequence: TGTGCCAGCAGTTTATACTCCTCGGGGACAGCCTATGGCTACACCTTC. Protein product: CASSLYSSGTAYGYTF.

The gene calls are TRBV6-7 and TRBJ1-5; D not resolved. TRBV6-7 is an ORF for which the function is uncertain. The ends were cut back, 5 bases at V and 2 bases at J, with 7 bases in the middle. CDR3 length: 13 amino acids. CDR3 protein: CASSNKGNQPQHF. For the CDR3, the DNA is TGTGCCAGCAGTAATAAGGGCAATCAGCCCCAGCATTTT.

This clone turned up a few times. The chain carries TRBV6-2 or TRBV6-3 and TRBJ2-2; 7 bases agree with TRBD1. Trimming at V came to 5 bases and at J to 2 bases, leaving 20 bases not matched to a gene. Germline V CDR1 and CDR2: MNHEY, SVGEGT. The CDR3 has 20 residues. CDR3 loop: CASSTSRWEPTGFNTGELFF. CDR3 DNA sequence: TGTGCCAGCAGTACATCCCGTTGGGAACCGACAGGGTTTAACACCGGGGAGCTGTTTTTT.

This chain connects TRBV19 to TRBJ1-5; 7 bases fit TRBD1. The CDR3 length is 16 residues. After removal of 3 bases from V and 5 bases from J, the junction contained 10 bases not matched to a gene. Germline loops: CDR1 LNHDA, CDR2 SQIVND (reference sequence). The CDR3 loop reads CASSMIEGAEDQPQHF. The DNA for the CDR3 is TGTGCCAGTAGTATGATTGAGGGGGCGGAGGATCAGCCCCAGCATTTT.

This rearrangement joins TRBV15 to TRBJ1-4; 7 nucleotides align to TRBD1. The CDR3 has 15 residues. Unmatched junction bases numbered 8, after V lost 6 bases and J lost 4 bases. Looked up from germline, CDR1 is LNHNV and CDR2 is YYDKDF (reference sequence). Here the CDR3 DNA reads TGTGCCACCAGTTACGACAGGGAATTTAATGAAAAACTGTTTTTT. It encodes CATSYDREFNEKLFF.

The gene calls are TRBV18 and TRBJ1-2; D gene unclear. Trimming pared 2 bases from V and 2 bases from J, leaving 18 bases between. CDR1 and CDR2 from the germline V gene are KGHSH and LQKENI. This CDR3 is 17 amino acids long. In DNA, the CDR3 is TGTGCCAGCTCACCAGACGTCGGGTCAAAGTTGAACTATGGCTACACCTTC. Amino acid sequence: CASSPDVGSKLNYGYTF.

This chain connects TRBV3-1 (or the pseudogene TRBV3-2) to TRBJ1-6; D is unclear. The CDR3 is made up of 14 amino acids. The V and J ends lost 6 bases and 5 bases respectively, with 11 bases between them. Germline loops: CDR1 LGHDT, CDR2 YNNKEL (reference sequence). Written as DNA, the CDR3 is TGTGCCAGCAGGGACGGCATAAATAATTCACCCCTCCACTTT. Translation gives CASRDGINNSPLHF.

The chain links TRBV5-5 to TRBJ2-7; perhaps D is TRBD1 or TRBD2 (5 bases each). The CDR3 covers 13 residues. Germline V gene data show CDR1 as SGHKS and CDR2 as YYEKEE (reference sequence). Trimming left V 0 bases short and J 6 bases short, with 10 bases between. The CDR3 reads CASSLESGTEQYF. The CDR3 DNA is TGTGCCAGCAGCTTGGAGTCTGGGACCGAGCAGTACTTC.

V is TRBV7-3 and J is TRBJ2-1; 8 bases match TRBD1. Unmatched junction bases numbered 4, after V lost 5 bases and J lost 7 bases. CDR1 and CDR2 (germline): SGHTA, FQGTGA. The length of the CDR3 is 13 residues. CDR3 protein: CASSHRDRNEQFF. CDR3 DNA: TGTGCCAGCAGCCACCGGGACAGGAATGAGCAGTTCTTC.

The chain links TRBV9 to TRBJ2-2, with D uncertain. Germline V CDR1 and CDR2: SGDLS, YYNGEE. Trimming removed 6 bases from V and 1 base from J, with 10 bases in between. The CDR3 is made up of 14 amino acids. The CDR3 nucleotides are TGTGCCAGCACTAAACTACTGAACACCGGGGAGCTGTTTTTT. Encoded protein: CASTKLLNTGELFF.

This chain joins TRBV4-1 and TRBJ2-7, with 8 bases lining up with TRBD1. The CDR3 is 14 residues long. CDR1 is MGHRA and CDR2 is YSYEKL in the germline V gene. The ends lost 1 base at V and 8 bases at J; junction bases unmatched: 7. CDR3 in amino acids: CASSQGYRGDKQYF. The CDR3 bases are TGCGCCAGCAGCCAAGGGTACAGGGGGGACAAGCAGTACTTC.

The CDR3 is CASSSSGTYEQYF. DNA for the CDR3: TGTGCCAGCAGCTCTAGCGGAACCTACGAGCAGTACTTC. This chain joins TRBV28 and TRBJ2-7; 7 bases are a match to TRBD2. Per germline, CDR1 MDHEN and CDR2 SYDVKM. V shed 6 bases, J shed 2 bases, and the junction held 4 bases outside the gene matches. This CDR3 spans 13 amino acids. Filled out from reference TRBV28 and TRBJ2-7, the complete variable domain reads DVKVTQSSRYLVKRTGEKVFLECVQDMDHENMFWYRQDPGLGLRLIYFSYDVKMKEKGDIPEGYSVSREKKERFSLILESASTNQTSMYLCASSSSGTYEQYFGPGTRLTVT.

The V and J genes are TRBV12-3 or TRBV12-4 and TRBJ2-7; D is undetermined. The V end lost 5 bases, the J end lost 7 bases, and 12 bases lay between the germline ends. The CDR3 runs to 12 residues. The CDR3 DNA is TGTGCCAGCAGTGTCCGTATGGAAGAGCAGTACTTC. Residues: CASSVRMEEQYF.

V gene TRBV28 combines with J gene TRBJ2-5, with D tentatively TRBD1 or TRBD2 (5 bases each). Looked up from germline, CDR1 is MDHEN and CDR2 is SYDVKM. CDR3 length: 13 amino acids. V was shortened by 5 bases and J by 7 bases, with 14 bases between the two germline ends. The CDR3, as DNA: TGTGCCAGCAGTCCGGGACCCCGGAGGACCCAGTACTTC. It codes for CASSPGPRRTQYF.

This clone was seen only a few times. The rearrangement links TRBV10-3 to TRBJ1-5; 9 bases are shared with TRBD1. Germline values: CDR1 ENHRY, CDR2 SYGVKD. Germline trimming cut 0 bases from V and 6 bases from J; bases unmatched to any gene: 3. The CDR3 has 15 residues. Here the CDR3 DNA reads TGTGCCATCAGTGAGTCGGGACAGGGTGGTCAGCCCCAGCATTTT. Amino acid sequence: CAISESGQGGQPQHF.

There are a few counts of this clone. The chain uses TRBV11-2 and TRBJ2-7, with 7 bases that match TRBD1. Germline CDR1 SGHAT, CDR2 FQNNGV. The V gene end was trimmed by 2 bases and the J gene end by 10 bases; junction bases not matched to a gene: 8. The length of the CDR3 is 13 residues. For the CDR3, the DNA is TGTGCCAGCAGCTTATGGCAGGGGGTATATCAGTACTTC. It is translated as CASSLWQGVYQYF.

The rearrangement joins TRBV28 to TRBJ1-5, with a tentative D call TRBD1 (5 bases). Trimming pared 5 bases from V and 4 bases from J, leaving 6 bases between. There are 12 residues in the CDR3. Germline V gene lookup returns CDR1 MDHEN and CDR2 SYDVKM. The CDR3 nucleotides read TGTGCCAGCAGTGGGGGGAATCAGCCCCAGCATTTT. This gives the protein CASSGGNQPQHF.

The CDR3 reads CASSTGRPWDEQFF. In DNA, the CDR3 is TGTGCCAGCAGCACTGGACGGCCCTGGGATGAGCAGTTCTTC. The chain is built from TRBV7-3 and TRBJ2-1; D unresolved. V was pared by 5 bases and J by 8 bases, with 16 bases between. CDR1 and CDR2 (germline): SGHTA, FQGTGA. This CDR3 is built from 14 residues.

The chain has TRBV10-3 and TRBJ1-5; D might be TRBD1 (6 bases). V lost 10 bases to trimming and J lost 5 bases, with 15 bases between them. Germline V gives CDR1 ENHRY, CDR2 SYGVKD. The CDR3 spans 13 residues. The CDR3 region is CATAQGTDQPQHF. In nucleotides, the CDR3 is TGTGCCACGGCACAGGGAACCGATCAGCCCCAGCATTTT.

The chain recombines TRBV27 with TRBJ2-7; possibly TRBD2 for D (6 bases). Germline loops: CDR1 MNHEY, CDR2 SMNVEV (reference sequence). The length of the CDR3 is 14 residues. Between the trimmed V and J ends, which lost 5 bases and 6 bases, there was a span of 17 bases. The CDR3 DNA follows: TGTGCCAGCAGTCCGCGGGGATTTCGCATCGAGCAGTACTTC. Protein sequence: CASSPRGFRIEQYF.

This clone occurred a few times. V gene TRBV6-5 combines with J gene TRBJ2-1; 7 nucleotides line up with TRBD1. V shed 4 bases, J shed 14 bases, and the junction held 14 bases outside the gene matches. The CDR3 runs 14 residues. Germline V CDR1 and CDR2: MNHEY, SVGAGI. This chain's CDR3 is CASSSNRQGWAEFF. CDR3 DNA: TGTGCCAGCAGTTCCAATCGACAGGGTTGGGCCGAGTTCTTC.

The V gene is TRBV11-2, the J gene TRBJ1-1; D not certain. This CDR3 has 12 residues. CDR1 and CDR2 (germline): SGHAT, FQNNGV. V was pared by 6 bases and J by 6 bases, with 11 bases between. The CDR3 DNA follows: TGTGCCAGCAGACCCACTAGCTCTGAAGCTTTCTTT. This translates into CASRPTSSEAFF.

The rearrangement uses TRBV5-1 and TRBJ1-5, with a weak D call TRBD1 (6 bases). The CDR3 covers 13 residues. Trimming removed 7 bases from V and 2 bases from J, with 10 bases in between. Per the germline V gene, CDR1 is SGHRS and CDR2 is YFSETQ. CDR3 in DNA: TGCGCCAGCGAGGAGGGGGGCAATCAGCCCCAGCATTTT. It translates to CASEEGGNQPQHF.

Only one count was recorded for this clone. V is TRBV3-1 (or the pseudogene TRBV3-2) and J is TRBJ1-6, with D perhaps matching TRBD1 (5 bases). This CDR3 is 17 amino acids long. Germline V gene lookup returns CDR1 LGHDT and CDR2 YNNKEL (reference sequence). The V end lost 6 bases, the J end lost 8 bases, and 23 bases lay between the germline ends. The CDR3 reads CASSKGPKAFADSPLHF. The CDR3 DNA sequence: TGTGCCAGCAGTAAGGGACCTAAGGCATTTGCGGATTCACCCCTCCACTTT.

The gene calls are TRBV11-2 and TRBJ2-7; D remains unclear. Per the germline V gene, CDR1 is SGHAT and CDR2 is FQNNGV. V was trimmed by 2 bases and J by 6 bases, leaving 11 bases between them. This CDR3 spans 13 amino acids. CDR3 region: CASSLLSEAEQYF. DNA of the CDR3: TGTGCCAGCAGCTTATTATCAGAAGCCGAGCAGTACTTC.

The DNA of the CDR3 is TGTGCTAGCGGCTTAGATTTGGGGGGTGAGCAGTTCTTC. This codes for CASGLDLGGEQFF. The J gene is TRBJ2-1, the V gene TRBV7-7, with D perhaps TRBD2 (6 bases). The CDR3 spans 13 residues. Germline loops: CDR1 SSHAT, CDR2 FNYEAQ (reference sequence).

This clone is a singleton in its sample. This chain links TRBV19 with TRBJ2-3, with a possible D match to TRBD1 (7 bases). The CDR3 covers 15 residues. The V end lost 5 bases, the J end lost 2 bases, and 14 bases lay between the germline ends. Looked up from germline, CDR1 is LNHDA and CDR2 is SQIVND (reference sequence). CDR3 protein: CASSDTGEATDTQYF. CDR3 bases: TGTGCCAGTAGTGATACAGGGGAGGCCACAGATACGCAGTATTTT.

This clone was counted a few times. The chain links TRBV4-1 to TRBJ1-2; 7 bases agree with TRBD1. The V and J ends lost 1 base and 8 bases, in that order; junction bases with no gene match: 10. The germline V gene has CDR1 MGHRA and CDR2 YSYEKL. The length of the CDR3 is 15 residues. Here the CDR3 DNA reads TGCGCCAGCAGCCAAGTCCTAGGGGGCGCGGGAGGCTACACCTTC. The encoded protein is CASSQVLGGAGGYTF.

This clone showed up just a few times. The CDR3 sequence is CASSLAGRTEAFF. The CDR3 bases are TGTGCCAGCAGTTTAGCTGGGAGGACTGAAGCTTTCTTT. The V call is TRBV12-3 or TRBV12-4, the J call TRBJ1-1; no clear D. This CDR3 has 13 residues. The V and J ends lost 0 bases and 5 bases respectively, with 7 bases between them.

The rearrangement uses TRBV7-2 and TRBJ2-7, with D unclear. Trimming cost V 5 bases and J 2 bases, with 10 bases left between them. The germline V gene encodes CDR1 SGHTA and CDR2 FQGNSA. CDR3 length equals 13 residues. DNA for the CDR3: TGTGCCAGCAGCCGTCTGGGGACCTACGAGCAGTACTTC. Its protein product is CASSRLGTYEQYF.